This TCR beta chain is from a study of shared clonotypes between healthy human individuals. In the case of this clone: The antigen is unknown.

At deep level, the assay was performed. Some clones are missing from TCRdb's copy, which holds only in-frame ones; the method was immunoSEQ multiplex PCR. This table holds a few million clones, less than 95% found once. Overall study results and limits: The authors expected sequencing depth to affect clonotype sharing among donors.

This clonotype was sampled from a young man in good health. Some clones in this sample may be carry-over from other donors' samples. Sequences were obtained from naive CD4+ T cells from PBMCs. The subset: CD45RA+ positively selected.

As DNA, the CDR3 is TGCGCCAGCAGCGAAAGGACAGCCAACTATGGCTACACCTTC. Translating it yields CASSERTANYGYTF. V is TRBV5-1 and J is TRBJ1-2; weak D call: TRBD1 (6 bases). Germline CDR1 is SGHRS and CDR2 is YFSETQ. V was pared by 4 bases and J by 2 bases, with 12 bases between. The CDR3 is 14 residues long.